This T cell receptor beta chain was documented in a study of control samples from healthy donors and cancer patients. Sequenced by immunoSEQ multiplex PCR; TCRdb stores in-frame clones only, minus some. The data contain about 170,000 clones, about 91% of them seen just once; the ten biggest clones take up approximately 4.9%. Between the trimmed V and J ends, which lost 1 base and 2 bases, there was a span of 12 bases. Looked up from germline, CDR1 is LNHDA and CDR2 is SQIVND (reference sequence). The CDR3 sequence is 15 residues long. The origin of this receptor is a woman aged 25 to 45 in good health. Sequencing was performed on blood. This rearrangement joins TRBV19 to TRBJ2-7; possibly TRBD1 or TRBD2 for D (5 bases each). CDR3 DNA sequence: TGTGCCAGTAGTATAGGTGGGACCCCGACCTACGAGCAGTACTTC. Translation: CASSIGGTPTYEQYF. The whole variable domain, filled in from reference TRBV19 and TRBJ2-7, reads DGGITQSPKYLFRKEGQNVTLSCEQNLNHDAMYWYRQDPGQGLRLIYYSQIVNDFQKGDIAEGYSVSREKKESFPLTVTSAQKNPTAFYLCASSIGGTPTYEQYFGPGTRLTVT.